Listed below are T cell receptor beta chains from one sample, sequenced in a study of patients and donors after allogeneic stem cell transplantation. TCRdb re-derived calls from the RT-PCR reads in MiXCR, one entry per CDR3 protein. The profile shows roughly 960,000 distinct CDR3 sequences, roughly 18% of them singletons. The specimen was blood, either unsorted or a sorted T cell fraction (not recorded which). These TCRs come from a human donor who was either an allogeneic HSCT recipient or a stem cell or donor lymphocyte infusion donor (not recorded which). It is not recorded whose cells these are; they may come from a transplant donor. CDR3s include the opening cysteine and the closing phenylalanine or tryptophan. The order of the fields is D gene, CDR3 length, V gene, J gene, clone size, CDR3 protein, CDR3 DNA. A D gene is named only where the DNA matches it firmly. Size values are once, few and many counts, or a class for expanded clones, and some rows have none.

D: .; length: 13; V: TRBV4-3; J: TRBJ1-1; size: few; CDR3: CASSQVERTEAFF; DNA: TGCGCCAGCAGCCAAGTAGAAAGGACTGAAGCTTTCTTT
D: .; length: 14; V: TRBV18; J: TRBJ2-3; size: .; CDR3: CASSPKVSTDTQYF; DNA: TGTGCCAGCTCACCCAAGGTTAGCACAGATACGCAGTATTTT
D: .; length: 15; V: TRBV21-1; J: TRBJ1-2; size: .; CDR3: CASSKVGRINYGYTF; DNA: TGTGCCAGCAGCAAAGTAGGCAGGATTAACTATGGCTACACCTTC
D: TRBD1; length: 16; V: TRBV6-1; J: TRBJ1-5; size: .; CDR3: CASIRRGDSSNQPQHF; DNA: TGTGCCAGCATCAGAAGGGGGGACAGCAGCAATCAGCCCCAGCATTTT
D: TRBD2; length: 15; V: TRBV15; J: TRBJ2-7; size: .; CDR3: CATSRGLTSGYEQYF; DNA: TGTGCCACCAGCAGAGGTCTCACTAGCGGCTACGAGCAGTACTTC
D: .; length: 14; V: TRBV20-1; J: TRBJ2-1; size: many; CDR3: CSARPSGEYNEQFF; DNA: TGCAGTGCTAGACCTTCGGGGGAGTACAATGAGCAGTTCTTC
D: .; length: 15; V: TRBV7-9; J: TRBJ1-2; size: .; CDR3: CASSLEGGLLYGYTF; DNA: TGTGCCAGCAGCTTAGAGGGAGGCCTCCTCTATGGCTACACCTTC
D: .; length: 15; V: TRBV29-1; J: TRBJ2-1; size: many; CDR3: CSVDDSPLGYNEQFF; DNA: TGCAGCGTTGATGACTCCCCGTTAGGCTACAATGAGCAGTTCTTC
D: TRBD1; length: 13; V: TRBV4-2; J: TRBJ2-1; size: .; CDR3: CASSQGQINEQFF; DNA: TGTGCCAGCAGCCAGGGACAGATCAATGAGCAGTTCTTC
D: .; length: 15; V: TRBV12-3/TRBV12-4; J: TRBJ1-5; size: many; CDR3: CASSLSGHHNQPQHF; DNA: TGTGCCAGCAGCCTCTCGGGACACCACAATCAGCCCCAGCATTTT
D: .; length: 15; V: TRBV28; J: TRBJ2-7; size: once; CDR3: CDSSFNGGPGYEQYF; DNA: TGTGACAGCAGTTTTAACGGGGGGCCCGGCTACGAGCAGTACTTC
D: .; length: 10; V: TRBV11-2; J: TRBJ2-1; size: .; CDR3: CASSLGGQFF; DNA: TGTGCCAGCAGCTTAGGGGGGCAGTTCTTC
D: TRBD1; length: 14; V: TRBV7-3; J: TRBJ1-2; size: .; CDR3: CASSIGQGAGGYTF; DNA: TGTGCCAGCAGCATAGGACAGGGGGCTGGTGGCTACACCTTC
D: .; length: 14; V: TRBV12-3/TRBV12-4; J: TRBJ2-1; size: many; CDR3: CASSLVASSGEQFF; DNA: TGTGCCAGCAGTTTAGTGGCTAGCAGCGGTGAGCAGTTCTTC
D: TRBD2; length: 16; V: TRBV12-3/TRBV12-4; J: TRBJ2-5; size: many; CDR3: CASSLGLAGKQETQYF; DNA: TGTGCCAGCAGTTTGGGACTAGCGGGAAAGCAAGAGACCCAGTACTTC
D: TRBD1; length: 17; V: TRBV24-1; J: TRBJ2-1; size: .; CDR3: CATSTQKGQGPYNEQFF; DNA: TGTGCCACCAGTACACAGAAGGGACAGGGTCCCTACAATGAGCAGTTCTTC
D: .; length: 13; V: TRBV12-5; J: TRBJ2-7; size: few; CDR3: CASGLGSHYEQYF; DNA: TGTGCTAGTGGTTTGGGCAGTCACTACGAGCAGTACTTC
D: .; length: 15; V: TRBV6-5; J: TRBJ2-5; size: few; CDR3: CASSYGGGNTETQYF; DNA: TGTGCCAGCAGTTACGGTGGCGGGAATACGGAGACCCAGTACTTC
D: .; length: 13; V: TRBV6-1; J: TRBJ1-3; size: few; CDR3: CAVRTASGNTIYF; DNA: TGTGCCGTCAGAACAGCCTCTGGAAACACCATATATTTT
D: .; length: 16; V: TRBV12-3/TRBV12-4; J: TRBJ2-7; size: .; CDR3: CASSLEPRSPSYEQYF; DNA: TGTGCCAGCAGTTTAGAACCCAGGAGCCCTTCCTACGAGCAGTACTTC
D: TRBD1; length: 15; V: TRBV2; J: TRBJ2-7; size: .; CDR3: CASILVPGQIYEQYF; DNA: TGTGCCAGCATCCTCGTACCGGGACAGATCTACGAGCAGTACTTC
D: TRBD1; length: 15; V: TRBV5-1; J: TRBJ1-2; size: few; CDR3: CASSHRTGVNYGYTF; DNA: TGCGCCAGCAGCCATCGGACAGGAGTTAACTATGGCTACACCTTC
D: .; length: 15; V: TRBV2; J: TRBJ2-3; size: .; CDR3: CAGLTEPTSTDTQYF; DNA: TGTGCCGGACTAACTGAGCCCACTAGCACAGATACGCAGTATTTT
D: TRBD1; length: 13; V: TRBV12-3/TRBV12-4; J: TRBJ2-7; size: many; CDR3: CASSSRDRDEQYF; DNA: TGTGCCAGCAGCTCCCGGGACAGGGACGAGCAGTACTTC
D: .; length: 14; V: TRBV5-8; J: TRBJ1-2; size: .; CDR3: CASSTDSYGYGYTF; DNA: TGTGCCAGCAGCACCGACTCCTACGGTTATGGCTACACCTTC
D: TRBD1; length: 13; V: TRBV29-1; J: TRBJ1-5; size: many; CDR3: CSAGGQANQPQHF; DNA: TGCAGCGCTGGGGGACAGGCGAATCAGCCCCAGCATTTT
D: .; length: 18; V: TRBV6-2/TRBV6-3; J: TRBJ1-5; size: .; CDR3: CASSDAKITLTGSQPQHF; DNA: TGTGCCAGCAGTGACGCGAAGATCACTCTTACAGGGAGCCAGCCCCAGCATTTT
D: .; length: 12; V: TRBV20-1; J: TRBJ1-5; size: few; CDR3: CSATQGGQPQHF; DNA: TGCAGTGCTACACAGGGAGGACAGCCCCAGCATTTT
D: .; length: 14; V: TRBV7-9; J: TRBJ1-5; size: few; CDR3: CASSLASWDQPQHF; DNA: TGTGCCAGCAGCTTAGCGTCGTGGGATCAGCCCCAGCATTTT
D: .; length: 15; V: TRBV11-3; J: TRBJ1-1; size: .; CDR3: CASSLGQFMNTEAFF; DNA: TGTGCCAGCAGCTTAGGGCAGTTCATGAACACTGAAGCTTTCTTT
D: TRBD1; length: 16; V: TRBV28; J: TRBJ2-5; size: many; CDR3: CASRPEGQGGEETQYF; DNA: TGTGCCAGCAGACCAGAGGGACAGGGAGGGGAAGAGACCCAGTACTTC
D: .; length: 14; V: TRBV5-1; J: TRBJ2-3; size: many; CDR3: CASSRPFSTDTQYF; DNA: TGCGCCAGCAGCCGACCCTTCAGCACAGATACGCAGTATTTT
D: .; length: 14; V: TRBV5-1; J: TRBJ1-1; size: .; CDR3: CASSLEATGREAFF; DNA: TGCGCCAGCAGCTTGGAAGCGACAGGTCGAGAAGCTTTCTTT
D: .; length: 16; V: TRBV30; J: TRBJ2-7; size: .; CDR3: CAWRAYGRGPSYEQYF; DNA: TGTGCCTGGAGGGCCTATGGGCGGGGGCCCTCCTACGAGCAGTACTTC
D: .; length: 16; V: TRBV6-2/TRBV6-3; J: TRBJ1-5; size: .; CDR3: CASSFLGMDSNQPQHF; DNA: TGTGCCAGCAGTTTTTTAGGGATGGATAGCAATCAGCCCCAGCATTTT
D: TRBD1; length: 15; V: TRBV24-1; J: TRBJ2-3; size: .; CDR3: CATSDFGTGADTQYF; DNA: TGTGCCACCAGTGATTTTGGGACAGGGGCCGATACGCAGTATTTT
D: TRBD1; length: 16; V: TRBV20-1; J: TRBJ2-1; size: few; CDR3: CSAPDRGGRSYNEQFF; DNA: TGCAGTGCACCCGACAGGGGAGGACGCTCCTACAATGAGCAGTTCTTC
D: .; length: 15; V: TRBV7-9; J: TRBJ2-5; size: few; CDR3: CASSYGSGIQETQYF; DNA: TGTGCCAGCAGCTATGGTAGCGGAATTCAAGAGACCCAGTACTTC
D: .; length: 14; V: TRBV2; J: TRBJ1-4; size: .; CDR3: CASTRDVANEKLFF; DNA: TGTGCCAGCACCAGGGACGTAGCTAATGAAAAACTGTTTTTT
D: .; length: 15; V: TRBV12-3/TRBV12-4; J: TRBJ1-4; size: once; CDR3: CASSKTGATNEKLFF; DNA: TGTGCCAGCAGTAAGACGGGAGCAACTAATGAAAAACTGTTTTTT
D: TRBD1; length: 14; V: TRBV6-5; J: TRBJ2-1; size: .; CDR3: CASSYFGTGDEQFF; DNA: TGTGCCAGCAGTTACTTCGGGACAGGGGACGAGCAGTTCTTC
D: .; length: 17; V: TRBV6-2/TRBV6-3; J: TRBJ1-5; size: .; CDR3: CASTPFLLAQTNQPQHF; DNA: TGTGCCAGCACCCCCTTCCTGTTGGCCCAGACGAATCAGCCCCAGCATTTT
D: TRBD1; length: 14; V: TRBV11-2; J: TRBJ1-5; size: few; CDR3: CASAQGASSQPQHF; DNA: TGTGCCAGCGCACAGGGGGCTTCGAGTCAGCCCCAGCATTTT
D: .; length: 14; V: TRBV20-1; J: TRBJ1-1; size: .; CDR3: CSAREGALGTEAFF; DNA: TGCAGTGCTAGAGAGGGGGCTTTGGGCACTGAAGCTTTCTTT
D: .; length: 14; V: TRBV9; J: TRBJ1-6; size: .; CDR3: CAGSVEGNNSPLHF; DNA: TGTGCCGGCAGCGTAGAGGGGAATAATTCACCCCTCCACTTT
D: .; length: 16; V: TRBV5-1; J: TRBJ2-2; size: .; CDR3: CASRQVPGLDTGELFF; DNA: TGCGCCAGCAGACAAGTACCGGGACTGGACACCGGGGAGCTGTTTTTT
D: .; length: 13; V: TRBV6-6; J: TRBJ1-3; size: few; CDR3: CASSYGVVNTIYF; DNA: TGTGCCAGCAGTTACGGAGTGGTAAACACCATATATTTT
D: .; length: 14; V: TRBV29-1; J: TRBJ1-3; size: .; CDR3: CSGRGGRSGNTIYF; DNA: TGCAGCGGTAGGGGAGGTCGATCTGGAAACACCATATATTTT
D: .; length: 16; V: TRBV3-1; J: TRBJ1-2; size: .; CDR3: CASSQVSNRRNYGYTF; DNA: TGTGCCAGCAGCCAAGTTTCGAACAGGCGAAACTATGGCTACACCTTC
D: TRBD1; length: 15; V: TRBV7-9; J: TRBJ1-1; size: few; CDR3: CASRPDRGRITEAFF; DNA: TGTGCCAGCAGGCCCGACAGGGGGCGGATCACTGAAGCTTTCTTT
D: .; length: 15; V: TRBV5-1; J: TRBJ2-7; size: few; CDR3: CASSLEGSRRVEQYF; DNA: TGCGCCAGCAGCTTGGAAGGGAGTCGGCGAGTCGAGCAGTACTTC
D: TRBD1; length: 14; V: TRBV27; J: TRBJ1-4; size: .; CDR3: CASSLTGVGEKLFF; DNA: TGTGCCAGCAGTTTGACAGGGGTTGGGGAAAAACTGTTTTTT
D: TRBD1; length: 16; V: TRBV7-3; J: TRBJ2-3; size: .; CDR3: CASSLLAGQGRDTQYF; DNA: TGTGCCAGCAGCTTACTGGCGGGACAGGGTCGAGATACGCAGTATTTT
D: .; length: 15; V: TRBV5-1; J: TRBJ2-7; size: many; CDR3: CASSSLSGVSYEQYF; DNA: TGCGCCAGCAGCTCCCTTTCGGGAGTCTCCTACGAGCAGTACTTC
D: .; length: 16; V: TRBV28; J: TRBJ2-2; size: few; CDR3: CASSPLGGANTGELFF; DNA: TGTGCCAGCAGTCCCCTTGGCGGAGCGAACACCGGGGAGCTGTTTTTT
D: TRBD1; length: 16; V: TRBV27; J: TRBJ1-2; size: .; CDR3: CASSLGQGGPNYGYTF; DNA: TGTGCCAGCAGCCTGGGACAGGGTGGTCCTAACTATGGCTACACCTTC
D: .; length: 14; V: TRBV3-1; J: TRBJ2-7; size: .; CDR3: CASSPSESSYEQYF; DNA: TGTGCCAGCAGCCCTTCCGAGAGCTCCTACGAGCAGTACTTC
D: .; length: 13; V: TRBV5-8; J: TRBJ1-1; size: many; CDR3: CASSPRWNTEAFF; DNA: TGTGCCAGCAGCCCGCGGTGGAACACTGAAGCTTTCTTT
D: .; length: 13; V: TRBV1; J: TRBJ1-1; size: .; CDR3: CTSSHADGDEAFF; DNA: TGCACCAGCAGCCATGCGGACGGTGATGAAGCTTTCTTT
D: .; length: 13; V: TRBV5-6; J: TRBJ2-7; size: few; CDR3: CASSLGDHNEQYF; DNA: TGTGCCAGCAGCTTAGGGGATCATAACGAGCAGTACTTC